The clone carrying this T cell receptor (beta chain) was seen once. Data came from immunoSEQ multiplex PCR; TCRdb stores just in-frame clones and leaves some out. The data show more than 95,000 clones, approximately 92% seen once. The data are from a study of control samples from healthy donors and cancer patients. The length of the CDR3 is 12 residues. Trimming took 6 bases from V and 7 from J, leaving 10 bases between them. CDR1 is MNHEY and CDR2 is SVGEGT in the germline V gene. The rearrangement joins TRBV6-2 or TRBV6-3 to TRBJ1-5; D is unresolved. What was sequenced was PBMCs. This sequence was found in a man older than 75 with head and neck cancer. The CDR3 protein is CASSLTRQPQHF. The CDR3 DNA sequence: TGTGCCAGCAGCCTCACCAGACAGCCCCAGCATTTT.